Each of the 24 T cell receptor beta chains below was sequenced from the same sample in a study of blood T cell repertoires in COVID-19. Using immunoSEQ multiplex PCR, the repertoire was profiled, and TCRdb retains in-frame clones only, with some absent. There are about 190,000 clones in the sample; about 90% occur only once, and 0.62% lies in the top ten. Sample: peripheral blood. The receptor set was obtained from a man aged 50-60 years with acute or convalescent COVID-19.

The V and J genes are TRBV27 and TRBJ2-1; D possibly corresponds to TRBD2 (5 bases). Trimming shortened V by 0 bases and J by 6 bases, and 15 bases separated the two germline ends. Germline lookup yields CDR1 MNHEY and CDR2 SMNVEV (reference sequence). This CDR3 is built from 16 residues. The CDR3 is CASSLSRGPSVNEQFF. The DNA of the CDR3 is TGTGCCAGCAGTTTATCGAGAGGGCCCTCCGTCAATGAGCAGTTCTTC.

The chain joins TRBV11-2 to TRBJ2-6, with D uncertain. In germline, CDR1 is SGHAT, CDR2 FQNNGV. The CDR3 runs to 14 residues. V gave up 7 bases and J gave up 1 base, with 8 bases separating them. CDR3: CASIFSSGANVLTF. The CDR3, as DNA: TGTGCCAGCATCTTTAGTTCTGGGGCCAACGTCCTGACTTTC.

The V and J genes are TRBV14 and TRBJ1-2, with D tentatively TRBD1 (5 bases). Germline V CDR1 and CDR2: SGHDN, FVKESK. The CDR3 has 12 amino acids. With 1 base removed from V and 7 bases from J, the gap between germline ends came to 7 bases. The CDR3 nucleotides read TGTGCCAGCAGCCAAGGGGGGGGTGGCTACACCTTC. It yields the protein CASSQGGGGYTF.

This sequence joins TRBV3-1 (or the pseudogene TRBV3-2) and TRBJ2-5; D remains ambiguous. This CDR3 spans 11 amino acids. V was cut by 2 bases and J by 9 bases, with 7 bases left in between. Per the germline V gene, CDR1 is LGHDT and CDR2 is YNNKEL (reference sequence). In DNA form, the CDR3 reads TGTGCCAGCAGCCAACTACTCTCCCAGTACTTC. It is translated as CASSQLLSQYF.

The chain uses TRBV7-9 and TRBJ1-4; 9 nucleotides match TRBD1. Germline V gene data show CDR1 as SEHNR and CDR2 as FQNEAQ (reference sequence). The CDR3 has 15 residues. V gave up 7 bases and J gave up 7 bases; unmatched junction bases: 10. Written as DNA, the CDR3 is TGTGCCAGCACCCAACAGGGACAGGGTGTTGAAAAACTGTTTTTT. This gives the protein CASTQQGQGVEKLFF.

This rearrangement joins TRBV7-2 to TRBJ2-2; possible D gene TRBD1, 5 bases. The germline V gene has CDR1 SGHTA and CDR2 FQGNSA. The CDR3 length is 18 residues. V was pared by 1 base and J by 3 bases, with 18 bases between. The CDR3 loop is CASSLGRRGLVDTGELFF. The CDR3 DNA is TGTGCCAGCAGCTTAGGGCGAAGGGGATTGGTAGACACCGGGGAGCTGTTTTTT. The whole variable domain, filled in from reference TRBV7-2 and TRBJ2-2, reads GAGVSQSPSNKVTEKGKDVELRCDPISGHTALYWYRQSLGQGLEFLIYFQGNSAPDKSGLPSDRFSAERTGGSVSTLTIQRTQQEDSAVYLCASSLGRRGLVDTGELFFGEGSRLTVL.

In its sample, this clone was seen once. The chain is built from TRBV7-2 and TRBJ1-2; 8 nucleotides agree with TRBD1. Germline-derived CDR1 and CDR2 are SGHTA and FQGNSA. With 6 bases clipped from V and 7 bases from J, the junction kept 10 bases outside the gene matches. The CDR3 has 14 residues. The CDR3 DNA follows: TGTGCCAGCAGTGGAAGACAGGGGCCCGGTGGCTACACCTTC. It codes for CASSGRQGPGGYTF.

The CDR3 coding sequence is TGCAGCGTCCGACTAGATATTAATGAGCAGTTCTTC. Amino acids: CSVRLDINEQFF. The chain recombines TRBV29-1 with TRBJ2-1; TRBD2 might be the D (6 bases). V gave up 6 bases and J gave up 7 bases, with 13 bases separating them. The CDR3 is made up of 12 amino acids. Germline V gene data show CDR1 as SQVTM and CDR2 as ANQGSEA.

The chain employs TRBV25-1 and TRBJ2-7, with 8 bases lining up with TRBD1. The ends lost 8 bases at V and 2 bases at J; junction bases unmatched: 11. CDR1 and CDR2 from the germline V gene are MGHDK and SYGVNS. The CDR3 is 15 residues long. The CDR3 sequence is CASQRYGTGPYEQYF. CDR3 DNA sequence: TGTGCCAGCCAAAGGTATGGGACAGGCCCCTACGAGCAGTACTTC.

This clone was detected once. This chain links TRBV5-6 with TRBJ1-3; the D is unclear. The length of the CDR3 is 16 residues. Trimming took 1 base from V and 4 from J, leaving 15 bases between them. Germline values: CDR1 SGHDT, CDR2 YYEEEE. CDR3 protein: CASSLFGLTEGNTIYF. CDR3 DNA sequence: TGTGCCAGCAGCTTGTTCGGCCTCACGGAGGGAAACACCATATATTTT.

V is TRBV5-4 and J is TRBJ2-5; TRBD2 matches at 16 bases. The V segment lost 4 bases and the J segment 4 bases; nucleotides outside the gene matches: 10. Per the germline V gene, CDR1 is SGHNT and CDR2 is YYREEE (reference sequence). This CDR3 has 18 amino acids. The CDR3 bases are TGTGCCAGCAGCCCGGGGGGGACTAGCGGGAGGGCAGGAGAGACCCAGTACTTC. Translating gives CASSPGGTSGRAGETQYF.

The chain has TRBV19 and TRBJ1-6; D is unresolved. Trimming took off 2 bases at V and 2 bases at J, with 13 bases between the two ends. Germline CDR1 reads LNHDA; CDR2 reads SQIVND (reference sequence). The CDR3 loop spans 17 amino acids. CDR3: CASSIIPWQTYNSPLHF. The CDR3 DNA reads TGTGCCAGTAGTATAATCCCGTGGCAGACCTATAATTCACCCCTCCACTTT.

The rearrangement uses TRBV24-1 and TRBJ2-3; D remains ambiguous. CDR3 length equals 15 residues. The V gene's germline CDR1 is KGHDR and CDR2 SFDVKD. Trimming took 4 bases from V and 0 from J, leaving 10 bases between them. The CDR3 DNA is TGTGCCACCAGTGAGATGCAAACTAGCACAGATACGCAGTATTTT. Translation: CATSEMQTSTDTQYF.

V gene TRBV9 combines with J gene TRBJ1-1, with 10 nucleotides matching TRBD1. V dropped 4 bases and J dropped 7; count of bases not matched to a gene: 4. This CDR3 is 13 amino acids long. Germline V gene sequence: CDR1 SGDLS, CDR2 YYNGEE. The chain's CDR3 is CASSPWTGGEAFF. As DNA, the CDR3 is TGTGCCAGCAGCCCCTGGACAGGGGGTGAAGCTTTCTTT.

The table lists this clone with a few counts. CDR3 nucleotide sequence: TGCGCCAGCAGCCAAGGCGTCGCGGGGTGGACCGGGGAGCTGTTTTTT. This encodes CASSQGVAGWTGELFF. The chain links TRBV4-1 to TRBJ2-2; D possibly corresponds to TRBD2 (6 bases). The germline CDR1 and CDR2 sequences are MGHRA and YSYEKL. Deletions cut 1 base from V and 5 bases from J, with 14 bases between. The CDR3 has 16 amino acids.

The chain joins TRBV7-2 to TRBJ2-3; 10 nucleotides align to TRBD1. CDR1 is SGHTA, CDR2 FQGNSA, per germline. The CDR3 is 17 amino acids. Trimming at V came to 3 bases and at J to 5 bases, leaving 11 bases not matched to a gene. The CDR3 DNA is TGTGCCAGCAGCTTCAGATCCGGGACAGGGGTCAGAGATACGCAGTATTTT. This translates into CASSFRSGTGVRDTQYF. Filled out from reference TRBV7-2 and TRBJ2-3, the complete variable domain reads GAGVSQSPSNKVTEKGKDVELRCDPISGHTALYWYRQSLGQGLEFLIYFQGNSAPDKSGLPSDRFSAERTGGSVSTLTIQRTQQEDSAVYLCASSFRSGTGVRDTQYFGPGTRLTVL.

CDR3 region: CASRDLGGEETQYF. In DNA, the CDR3 is TGTGCCAGCAGGGACCTAGGGGGCGAAGAGACCCAGTACTTC. V usage is TRBV27 and J usage is TRBJ2-5; 7 nucleotides line up with TRBD1. CDR1 and CDR2 from the germline V gene are MNHEY and SMNVEV (reference sequence). V lost 6 bases to trimming and J lost 3 bases; unmatched junction nucleotides: 7. This CDR3 contains 14 residues.

The rearrangement uses TRBV7-8 and TRBJ2-5; maybe TRBD1 (5 bases). The V end was cut by 2 bases, the J end by 2 bases, with 18 bases between. The CDR3 totals 17 residues. Germline assignment: CDR1 SGHVS and CDR2 FQNEAQ. DNA of the CDR3: TGTGCCAGCAGCTTAAGGGGTTTGCGGCCCGGACAAGAGACCCAGTACTTC. Its translation is CASSLRGLRPGQETQYF.

The J gene is TRBJ1-6, the V gene TRBV21-1; the table's D call, TRBD1, was not checked against the DNA. TRBV21-1 represents a pseudogene. The CDR3 sequence is 12 residues long. CDR3 protein: CASKDGQAPLHF. The CDR3 DNA reads as TGTGCCAGCAAGGACGGACAGGCACCCCTCCACTTT.

The chain employs TRBV1 and TRBJ2-7; the table calls TRBD2, which could not be checked here. TRBV1 is an annotated pseudogene. CDR3 length equals 17 residues. The CDR3 nucleotides read TGCACCAGCAGCCAAGATGGACAGGTCGGGAGGGCCTACGAGCAGTACGTC. Its protein product is CTSSQDGQVGRAYEQYV.

The CDR3 nucleotides read TGTGCCAGCAGCGAGGGACTGCAAGAGACCCAGTACTTC. This translates into CASSEGLQETQYF. The chain has TRBV9 and TRBJ2-5; a possible D gene is TRBD2 (6 bases). This CDR3 spans 13 amino acids. The V and J ends lost 3 bases and 2 bases respectively, with 8 bases between them. Germline-derived CDR1 and CDR2 are SGDLS and YYNGEE.

The chain couples TRBV12-5 to TRBJ2-3, with 10 bases fitting TRBD1. Germline V gene lookup returns CDR1 LGHNT and CDR2 FRNRAP. The CDR3 consists of 13 residues. The junction had 5 bases not matched to a gene; V was cut back by 7 bases and J by 7 bases. CDR3 DNA: TGTGCTAGTGAACGGGACAGGGGATATACGCAGTATTTT. The encoded protein is CASERDRGYTQYF.

This rearrangement joins TRBV6-5 to TRBJ2-4; 8 bases map to TRBD2. V lost 1 base and J lost 10; bases outside the gene matches: 3. Germline CDR1 and CDR2: MNHEY and SVGAGI. CDR3 length equals 13 residues. The CDR3, as DNA: TGTGCCAGCAGTTACTTGGGCGGGGGGATTCAGTACTTC. This gives the protein CASSYLGGGIQYF.

The chain recombines TRBV2 with TRBJ1-6; D unclear. Germline-derived CDR1 and CDR2 are SNHLY and FYNNEI. The CDR3 runs to 14 residues. V gave up 2 bases and J gave up 7 bases, with 9 bases separating them. CDR3 in DNA: TGTGCCAGCAGTGAACTGGGCTTGAATTCACCCCTCCACTTT. Its protein product is CASSELGLNSPLHF.